This T cell receptor (beta chain) is drawn from a study of regulatory T cells in long-lasting Graves disease. Turning to the study itself: Antithyroid drug use was under 3 months in newly diagnosed Graves' patients.

Regarding this clonotype: Its specificity is not known.

Whole-study results and caveats: Persistent patients shared more public clonotypes (around 3,000) than new patients (under 1,000).

Described time point: newly diagnosed GD, antithyroid drugs for less than 3 months. The TCR library was made from RNA that had been extracted from PBMCs in TRIzol. The TCR beta library used iRepertoire HTBI primers with Arm-PCR amplification of CDR3. From the multiplex PCR reads, TCRdb called clonotypes with MiXCR, one entry per CDR3 protein. The sample carries 500,000 or so distinct CDR3 sequences, approximately 15% recorded once. V shed 4 bases, J shed 1 base, and the junction held 9 bases outside the gene matches. This CDR3 is built from 18 residues. CDR1 is SNHLY, CDR2 FYNNEI, per germline. This sample also appeared in a second study, on T cells in Graves' hyperthyroidism and ophthalmopathy. This second study notes: Stable hyperthyroidism was separated from ophthalmopathy by a model based on 13 V-J features.

The chain couples TRBV2 to TRBJ2-3, with TRBD2 identical over 12 bases. The receptor comes from a woman in her forties or fifties with Graves disease. The material was peripheral blood mononuclear cells (PBMCs), obtained at new diagnosis, from a patient treated with antithyroid drugs. For the CDR3, the DNA is TGTGCCAGCAGTGGTTACCTAGCGGGGGGGCTTGGCACAGATACGCAGTATTTT. Its protein product is CASSGYLAGGLGTDTQYF. Based on the CDR3 plus reference TRBV2 and TRBJ2-3, the full variable domain is EPEVTQTPSHQVTQMGQEVILRCVPISNHLYFYWYRQILGQKVEFLVSFYNNEISEKSEIFDDQFSVERPDGSNFTLKIRSTKLEDSAMYFCASSGYLAGGLGTDTQYFGPGTRLTVL.